These 18 T cell receptor beta chains were all obtained from the same sample, sequenced in a study of metastatic and nonmetastatic thyroid tumors. With MiXCR, TCRdb called clones anew from the PCR reads. The sample contains 30,000 to 35,000 clones, about a sixth of which appear only once. Each patient went into thyroid surgery without having received any treatment. Sequenced material: blood. The receptors here all came from a female donor with papillary thyroid cancer or a benign thyroid nodule (not recorded which). Some clones in this sample may be carry-over from other donors' samples.

This chain uses TRBV18 with TRBJ2-6, with no clear D. Germline V gives CDR1 KGHSH, CDR2 LQKENI. The CDR3 runs to 15 residues. The V and J ends lost 2 bases and 2 bases respectively, with 7 bases between them. In DNA, the CDR3 is TGTGCCAGCTCACCAAAGTCCGCTGGGGCCAACGTCCTGACTTTC. This sequence encodes CASSPKSAGANVLTF.

This clone was recorded at least ten times. The genes are TRBV6-1 and TRBJ2-7; no clear D. The V end lost 3 bases, the J end lost 2 bases, and 2 bases lay between the germline ends. The CDR3 has 11 residues. CDR1 MNHNS and CDR2 SASEGT come from the germline V gene. The CDR3 reads CASSDAYEQYF. CDR3 nucleotides: TGTGCCAGCAGTGATGCCTACGAGCAGTACTTC.

This clone was detected ten times or more. The V and J genes are TRBV6-1 and TRBJ1-3; 7 positions match TRBD1. CDR1 is MNHNS and CDR2 is SASEGT in the germline V gene. This CDR3 contains 16 residues. V trimming: 1 base; J trimming: 0 bases; junction bases outside the gene matches: 3. The CDR3 reads CASSEGDSFSGNTIYF. The CDR3 DNA follows: TGTGCCAGCAGTGAAGGGGACAGCTTCTCTGGAAACACCATATATTTT.

The table lists this clone with many counts. The chain has TRBV7-3 and TRBJ2-3, with 10 bases fitting TRBD2. The trim removed 5 bases at V and 1 base at J, leaving 3 bases unmatched. Germline V CDR1 and CDR2: SGHTA, FQGTGA. The CDR3 length is 15 residues. CDR3 DNA: TGTGCCAGCAGCCCTGGGACTAGCGGCACAGATACGCAGTATTTT. Amino acids: CASSPGTSGTDTQYF.

In this sample, this clone turned up many times. This chain connects TRBV2 to TRBJ2-3; 8 bases fit TRBD2. This CDR3 has 14 amino acids. The V and J ends lost 7 bases and 6 bases, in that order; junction bases with no gene match: 9. Per the germline V gene, CDR1 is SNHLY and CDR2 is FYNNEI. For the CDR3, the DNA is TGTGCCAGCAAGTCGTTAGCGGGAATTGATACGCAGTATTTT. Amino acids: CASKSLAGIDTQYF. Together with reference TRBV2 and TRBJ2-3, the CDR3 gives the full variable domain: EPEVTQTPSHQVTQMGQEVILRCVPISNHLYFYWYRQILGQKVEFLVSFYNNEISEKSEIFDDQFSVERPDGSNFTLKIRSTKLEDSAMYFCASKSLAGIDTQYFGPGTRLTVL.

This clone was seen ten or more times. Other DNA sequences in the same sample also yield this CDR3. The chain links TRBV20-1 to TRBJ2-7; D gene uncertain. V was cut by 1 base and J by 1 base, with 2 bases left in between. From germline, CDR1 is DFQATT and CDR2 SNEGSKA (reference sequence). This CDR3 region has 11 residues. CDR3 sequence: CSARGSYEQYF. In nucleotides, the CDR3 is TGCAGTGCTAGAGGTTCCTACGAGCAGTACTTC.

This clone occurred many times. The rearrangement links TRBV18 to TRBJ2-3, with D perhaps matching TRBD1 or TRBD2 (6 bases each). In germline, CDR1 is KGHSH, CDR2 LQKENI. This CDR3 comprises 17 residues. V was pared by 0 bases and J by 0 bases, with 13 bases between. The CDR3 DNA is TGTGCCAGCTCACCACCGCGGGACATAGCTAGCACAGATACGCAGTATTTT. Protein sequence: CASSPPRDIASTDTQYF.

This clone has more than one count but fewer than ten. Just one base apart from a much larger clone, this may be a read error. The chain carries TRBV7-9 and TRBJ2-2, with D maybe TRBD1 (6 bases). Trimming shortened V by 8 bases and J by 5 bases, and 12 bases separated the two germline ends. Germline V CDR1 and CDR2: SEHNR, FQNEAQ (reference sequence). This CDR3 contains 13 residues. CDR3 loop: CASVIGGTGELFF. In DNA form, the CDR3 reads TGTGCCAGCGTCATAGGGGGAACCGGGGAGCTGTTTTTT.

Ten or more counts support this clone. The chain recombines TRBV4-1 with TRBJ2-1; a weak D match, TRBD2 (6 bases). CDR1 is MGHRA, CDR2 YSYEKL, per germline. V shed 7 bases and J shed 5 bases, with 15 bases lying between them. The CDR3 totals 14 residues. The CDR3 nucleotides read TGCGCCAGCACCAGGCATGGGGGGAACAATGAGCAGTTCTTC. Protein: CASTRHGGNNEQFF.

The sample holds many counts of this clone. V usage is TRBV30 and J usage is TRBJ1-6; 9 nucleotides align to TRBD1. Germline loops: CDR1 GTSNPN, CDR2 SVGIG (reference sequence). This CDR3 is 13 amino acids long. After removal of 6 bases from V and 9 bases from J, the junction contained 6 bases not matched to a gene. The CDR3 loop is CACLGQGSSPLHF. The CDR3 region has the DNA TGTGCCTGCCTCGGACAGGGGAGTTCACCCCTCCACTTT.

This clone occurred many times. CDR3 residues: CASGGQGSPGNTIYF. In DNA, the CDR3 is TGTGCCAGCGGGGGACAGGGCTCCCCTGGAAACACCATATATTTT. This chain links TRBV28 with TRBJ1-3, with 9 bases aligning to TRBD1. V shed 8 bases, J shed 2 bases, and the junction held 7 bases outside the gene matches. Germline V CDR1 and CDR2: MDHEN, SYDVKM. The CDR3 covers 15 residues.

This sequence joins TRBV6-1 and TRBJ2-2; 7 bases map to TRBD1. CDR1 is MNHNS and CDR2 is SASEGT in the germline V gene. This CDR3 is 17 amino acids long. The J segment lost 0 bases and the V segment lost 5 bases, leaving 9 bases of the junction unmatched. The CDR3 DNA reads as TGTGCCAGCAGTCTGGGGACAGTGGCCGCGAACACCGGGGAGCTGTTTTTT. Translating it yields CASSLGTVAANTGELFF.

This clone was detected ten times or more. This rearrangement joins TRBV9 to TRBJ2-7; the D is unclear. The length of the CDR3 is 15 residues. V lost 0 bases and J lost 7, with 17 bases in between. Germline assignment: CDR1 SGDLS and CDR2 YYNGEE. For the CDR3, the DNA is TGTGCCAGCAGCGTAGCTCCAGCCCCGGAGAAAGAGCAGTACTTC. Translating gives CASSVAPAPEKEQYF.

This clone was recorded at least ten times. V is TRBV6-1 and J is TRBJ2-1; D is uncertain. CDR3 length equals 14 residues. Per the germline V gene, CDR1 is MNHNS and CDR2 is SASEGT. Trimming took off 2 bases at V and 9 bases at J, with 14 bases between the two ends. The CDR3 loop reads CASSEIGQFGEQFF. The CDR3 bases are TGTGCCAGCAGTGAAATAGGTCAGTTTGGTGAGCAGTTCTTC.

This clone was detected only a few times. Just one base apart from a much larger clone, this may be a read error. This chain joins TRBV2 and TRBJ2-4; D is perhaps TRBD2 (6 bases). CDR1 is SNHLY, CDR2 FYNNEI, per germline. The V end was cut by 4 bases, the J end by 1 base, with 11 bases between. CDR3 length: 15 residues. CDR3 nucleotides: TGTGCCAGCAGTGGGGTCGGGGGTGCCAAAAACATTCAGTACTTC. Protein: CASSGVGGAKNIQYF.

This clone was picked up a small number of times. A much larger clone differs from this one at a single base, so this may be a read error. This chain uses TRBV6-4 with TRBJ2-3; the match to TRBD2 covers 7 bases. CDR1 MRHNA and CDR2 SNTAGT come from the germline V gene. The CDR3 loop spans 14 amino acids. The CDR3 protein is CVSSGGGSSDTQYF. The CDR3 DNA reads as TGTGTCAGCAGTGGTGGCGGGAGTTCAGATACGCAGTATTTT.

This clone was detected many times. The chain combines TRBV18 with TRBJ2-1; 11 bases line up with TRBD1. CDR1 KGHSH and CDR2 LQKENI come from the germline V gene. J gave up 6 bases and V 4 bases, and 8 bases lay outside the gene matches. The CDR3 runs 16 residues. DNA of the CDR3: TGTGCCAGCTCACAAACCCGGGACAGGGGGGGCAATGAGCAGTTCTTC. This codes for CASSQTRDRGGNEQFF.

This clone was observed many times. This chain links TRBV12-3 or TRBV12-4 with TRBJ2-1; the D call may be TRBD1 or TRBD2 (5 bases each). The length of the CDR3 is 15 residues. Deletions cut 7 bases from V and 5 bases from J, with 18 bases between. The CDR3 reads CASTQWGKTNNEQFF. CDR3 bases: TGTGCCAGCACCCAGTGGGGGAAAACCAACAATGAGCAGTTCTTC.